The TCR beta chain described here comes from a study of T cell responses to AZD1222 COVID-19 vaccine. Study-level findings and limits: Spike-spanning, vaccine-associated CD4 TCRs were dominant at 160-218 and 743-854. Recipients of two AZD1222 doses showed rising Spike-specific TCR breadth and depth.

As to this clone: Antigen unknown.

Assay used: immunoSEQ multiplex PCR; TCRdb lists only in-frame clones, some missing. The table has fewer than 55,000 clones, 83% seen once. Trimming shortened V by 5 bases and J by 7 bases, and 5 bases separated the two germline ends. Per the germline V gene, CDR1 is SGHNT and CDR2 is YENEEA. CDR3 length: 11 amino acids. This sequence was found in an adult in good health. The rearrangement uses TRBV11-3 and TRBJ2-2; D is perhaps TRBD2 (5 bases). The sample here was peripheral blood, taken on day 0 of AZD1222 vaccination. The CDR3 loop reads CASSRGGELFF. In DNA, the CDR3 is TGTGCCAGCAGCCGGGGCGGGGAGCTGTTTTTT. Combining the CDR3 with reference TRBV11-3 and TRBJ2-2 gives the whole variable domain EAGVVQSPRYKIIEKKQPVAFWCNPISGHNTLYWYLQNLGQGPELLIRYENEEAVDDSQLPKDRFSAERLKGVDSTLKIQPAELGDSAVYLCASSRGGELFFGEGSRLTVL.